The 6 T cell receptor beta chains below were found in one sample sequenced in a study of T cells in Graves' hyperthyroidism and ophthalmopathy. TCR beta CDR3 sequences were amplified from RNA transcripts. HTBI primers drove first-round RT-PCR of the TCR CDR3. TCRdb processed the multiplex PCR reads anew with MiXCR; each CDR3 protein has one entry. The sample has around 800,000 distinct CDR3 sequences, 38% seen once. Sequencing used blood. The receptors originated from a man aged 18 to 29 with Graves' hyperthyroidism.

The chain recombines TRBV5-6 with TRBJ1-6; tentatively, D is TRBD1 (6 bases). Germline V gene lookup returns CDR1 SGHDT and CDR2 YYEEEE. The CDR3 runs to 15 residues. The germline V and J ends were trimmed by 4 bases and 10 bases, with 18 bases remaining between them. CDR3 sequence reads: CASSPGWQGKSPLHF. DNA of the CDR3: TGTGCCAGCAGCCCTGGGTGGCAGGGGAAGTCACCCCTCCACTTT.

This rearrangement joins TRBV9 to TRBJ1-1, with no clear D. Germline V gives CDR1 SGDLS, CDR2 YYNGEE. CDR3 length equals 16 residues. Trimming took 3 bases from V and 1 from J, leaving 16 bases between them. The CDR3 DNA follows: TGTGCCAGCAGCGGGCCGATCCAAGTACCGAACACTGAAGCTTTCTTT. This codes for CASSGPIQVPNTEAFF. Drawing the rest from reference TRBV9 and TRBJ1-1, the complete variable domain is DSGVTQTPKHLITATGQRVTLRCSPRSGDLSVYWYQQSLDQGLQFLIQYYNGEERAKGNILERFSAQQFPDLHSELNLSSLELGDSALYFCASSGPIQVPNTEAFFGQGTRLTVV.

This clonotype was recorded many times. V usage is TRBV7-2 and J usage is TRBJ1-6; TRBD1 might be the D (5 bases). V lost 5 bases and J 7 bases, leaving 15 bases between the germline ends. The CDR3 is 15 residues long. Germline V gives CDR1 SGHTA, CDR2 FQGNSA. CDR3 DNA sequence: TGTGCCAGCAGCGGCATGGGGACTGCGAATTCACCCCTCCACTTT. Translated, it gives CASSGMGTANSPLHF.

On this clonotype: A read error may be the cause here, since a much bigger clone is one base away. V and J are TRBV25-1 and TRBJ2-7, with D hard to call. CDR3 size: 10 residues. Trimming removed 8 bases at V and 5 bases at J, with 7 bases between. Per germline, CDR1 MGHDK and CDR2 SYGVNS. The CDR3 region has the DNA TGTGCCAGCGGAATGCACGAGCAGTACTTC. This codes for CASGMHEQYF.

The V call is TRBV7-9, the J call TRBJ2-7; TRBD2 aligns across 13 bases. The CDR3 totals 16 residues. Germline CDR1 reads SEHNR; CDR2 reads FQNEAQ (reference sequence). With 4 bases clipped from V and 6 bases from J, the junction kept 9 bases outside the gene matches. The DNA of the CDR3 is TGTGCCAGCAGCTCCGGGACTAGCGGGGACCCGGGCGAGCAGTACTTC. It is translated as CASSSGTSGDPGEQYF. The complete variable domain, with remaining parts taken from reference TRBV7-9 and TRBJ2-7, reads DTGVSQNPRHKITKRGQNVTFRCDPISEHNRLYWYRQTLGQGPEFLTYFQNEAQLEKSRLLSDRFSAERPKGSFSTLEIQRTEQGDSAMYLCASSSGTSGDPGEQYFGPGTRLTVT.

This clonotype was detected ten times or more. CDR3 sequence: CSVKVGTGSYEQYF. Written as DNA, the CDR3 is TGCAGCGTCAAGGTCGGGACAGGGTCCTACGAGCAGTACTTC. The J gene is TRBJ2-7, the V gene TRBV29-1; 9 bases match TRBD1. The germline V gene encodes CDR1 SQVTM and CDR2 ANQGSEA. J was trimmed by 1 base and V by 6 bases; bases with no gene match: 7. The CDR3 length is 14 residues.